Below, one T cell receptor (beta chain) is given with its context. This entry belongs to a study of control samples from healthy donors and cancer patients. TCRdb's copy holds only in-frame clones and misses some; the assay was immunoSEQ multiplex PCR. The repertoire has about 49,000 clones, roughly 85% of them found once; the top ten carry 2.8%. The CDR3 extends over 11 amino acids. The germline V gene encodes CDR1 LNHDA and CDR2 SQIVND (reference sequence). The V gene lost 8 bases and the J gene lost 5 bases, with 9 bases spanning the gap. This chain links TRBV19 with TRBJ1-1, with a possible D match to TRBD1 (5 bases). Input material: PBMCs. This TCR was recovered from a woman in her forties or fifties with lung cancer. CDR3 in amino acids: CASDRGTEAFF. CDR3 nucleotide sequence: TGTGCCAGTGACAGAGGGACTGAAGCTTTCTTT.